The 17 T cell receptor beta chains below all came from one sample that was sequenced in a study of identifying expanded T cells in peripheral blood. Here immunoSEQ multiplex PCR was the method, and the copy in TCRdb shows in-frame clones only, minus some. The sample lists some 78,000 clones, almost 85% seen once, with 15% to 20% in the top ten. The specimen was blood. These receptors originate from a person between 18 and 70 years old in good health.

V and J are TRBV19 and TRBJ2-3, with 7 bases aligning to TRBD1. Germline values: CDR1 LNHDA, CDR2 SQIVND (reference sequence). The length of the CDR3 is 20 residues. V shed 7 bases and J 1 base; nucleotides not matched to a gene: 23. The chain's CDR3 is CASIDMNPIRGLVRTDTQYF. The CDR3 coding sequence is TGTGCCAGTATCGACATGAACCCCATCAGGGGGTTAGTCCGCACAGATACGCAGTATTTT. Supplemented by reference TRBV19 and TRBJ2-3, the full variable domain reads DGGITQSPKYLFRKEGQNVTLSCEQNLNHDAMYWYRQDPGQGLRLIYYSQIVNDFQKGDIAEGYSVSREKKESFPLTVTSAQKNPTAFYLCASIDMNPIRGLVRTDTQYFGPGTRLTVL.

This clone was counted a single time. The chain is built from TRBV29-1 and TRBJ2-3; 8 bases line up with TRBD1. This CDR3 region has 13 residues. Trimming took 6 bases from V and 2 from J; bases not matched to a gene: 4. Germline V gives CDR1 SQVTM, CDR2 ANQGSEA. CDR3 loop: CSVQGAHTDTQYF. The CDR3 coding sequence is TGCAGCGTCCAGGGGGCACACACAGATACGCAGTATTTT.

The gene calls are TRBV19 and TRBJ1-4; D perhaps matches TRBD1 (6 bases). Germline-derived CDR1 and CDR2 are LNHDA and SQIVND (reference sequence). The CDR3 spans 13 residues. Trimming took off 9 bases at V and 5 bases at J, with 13 bases between the two ends. CDR3 sequence: CASRGGWNEKLFF. In DNA form, the CDR3 reads TGTGCCAGCAGAGGGGGATGGAATGAAAAACTGTTTTTT.

This chain connects TRBV6-5 to TRBJ2-7; TRBD2 aligns across 8 bases. Germline CDR1 is MNHEY and CDR2 is SVGAGI. The CDR3 extends over 13 amino acids. Trimming at V came to 7 bases and at J to 7 bases, leaving 9 bases not matched to a gene. The CDR3 loop is CASTPGLEWEQYF. CDR3 bases: TGTGCCAGCACACCGGGACTAGAGTGGGAGCAGTACTTC.

The rearrangement links TRBV5-4 to TRBJ1-4, with D perhaps TRBD1 (6 bases). Germline V gene sequence: CDR1 SGHNT, CDR2 YYREEE (reference sequence). V was trimmed by 3 bases and J by 3 bases, leaving 15 bases between them. The CDR3 is 16 residues long. The CDR3 sequence: CASSSGGGAPNEKLFF. CDR3 DNA sequence: TGTGCCAGCAGCTCTGGAGGGGGGGCTCCTAATGAAAAACTGTTTTTT.

This chain links TRBV7-2 with TRBJ2-2; a weak D match, TRBD2 (6 bases). The CDR3 contains 14 residues. V was cut by 4 bases and J by 4 bases, with 10 bases left in between. Germline assignment: CDR1 SGHTA and CDR2 FQGNSA. This CDR3 reads CASSSGLITGELFF. As DNA, the CDR3 is TGTGCCAGCAGCTCGGGACTTATCACCGGGGAGCTGTTTTTT.

The rearrangement links TRBV19 to TRBJ2-1, with 8 bases that match TRBD1. The CDR3 is 13 amino acids. Germline trimming cut 8 bases from V and 3 bases from J; bases unmatched to any gene: 3. Germline values: CDR1 LNHDA, CDR2 SQIVND (reference sequence). The CDR3 coding sequence is TGTGCCAGTGCAGGGGGCAACTACAATGAGCAGTTCTTC. Protein: CASAGGNYNEQFF.

This clone occurred a few times. The chain carries TRBV5-1 and TRBJ2-1; 9 bases align to TRBD2. The trim removed 0 bases at V and 1 base at J, leaving 5 bases unmatched. The germline V gene has CDR1 SGHRS and CDR2 YFSETQ. The CDR3 covers 17 residues. The CDR3 DNA reads as TGCGCCAGCAGCTTGGCCGTTAGCGGGAGTTCCTACAATGAGCAGTTCTTC. It encodes CASSLAVSGSSYNEQFF. Drawing the rest from reference TRBV5-1 and TRBJ2-1, the complete variable domain is KAGVTQTPRYLIKTRGQQVTLSCSPISGHRSVSWYQQTPGQGLQFLFEYFSETQRNKGNFPGRFSGRQFSNSRSEMNVSTLELGDSALYLCASSLAVSGSSYNEQFFGPGTRLTVL.

As to this clone: This same CDR3 is encoded by further DNA sequences in the sample. The V gene is TRBV15, the J gene TRBJ2-7; the D is unclear. CDR3 length: 15 residues. V was clipped by 0 bases and J by 3 bases, with 12 bases between them. Germline lookup yields CDR1 LNHNV and CDR2 YYDKDF (reference sequence). Written as DNA, the CDR3 is TGTGCCACCAGCAGAGATCCAGGACCGGACTACGAGCAGTACTTC. It yields the protein CATSRDPGPDYEQYF.

This chain links TRBV5-1 with TRBJ2-7; 12 bases line up with TRBD2. The length of the CDR3 is 15 residues. V shed 3 bases and J 2 bases; nucleotides not matched to a gene: 3. Per the germline V gene, CDR1 is SGHRS and CDR2 is YFSETQ. The CDR3 loop is CASSSTSGSAYEQYF. For the CDR3, the DNA is TGCGCCAGCAGCTCGACTAGCGGGAGTGCCTACGAGCAGTACTTC.

This clone was recorded a few times. The chain combines TRBV18 with TRBJ2-7; 7 nucleotides match TRBD1. J lost 3 bases, V lost 3 bases, and 2 bases had no gene match. The CDR3 length is 13 residues. Per germline, CDR1 KGHSH and CDR2 LQKENI. The CDR3, as DNA: TGTGCCAGCTCACCGCGGACAGGCTACGAGCAGTACTTC. Its protein product is CASSPRTGYEQYF.

This chain links TRBV9 with TRBJ2-7; 8 bases line up with TRBD2. V gave up 8 bases and J gave up 0 bases; unmatched junction bases: 10. This CDR3 comprises 15 residues. In germline, CDR1 is SGDLS, CDR2 YYNGEE. This CDR3 reads CARILLAVSSYEQYF. The CDR3 DNA sequence: TGTGCCAGGATCCTACTAGCGGTAAGCTCCTACGAGCAGTACTTC. Filled out from reference TRBV9 and TRBJ2-7, the complete variable domain reads DSGVTQTPKHLITATGQRVTLRCSPRSGDLSVYWYQQSLDQGLQFLIQYYNGEERAKGNILERFSAQQFPDLHSELNLSSLELGDSALYFCARILLAVSSYEQYFGPGTRLTVT.

V and J are TRBV6-5 and TRBJ2-3; D gene unclear. Germline V lookup: CDR1 MNHEY, CDR2 SVGAGI. This CDR3 comprises 14 residues. V was clipped by 6 bases and J by 2 bases, with 12 bases between them. CDR3 coding DNA: TGTGCCAGCAGCCCCCAAGAATTCACAGATACGCAGTATTTT. Amino acid sequence: CASSPQEFTDTQYF.

The chain joins TRBV2 to TRBJ2-7; 10 nucleotides line up with TRBD1. The CDR3 length is 15 residues. Germline CDR1 SNHLY, CDR2 FYNNEI. V gave up 2 bases and J gave up 4 bases; unmatched junction bases: 5. The CDR3, as DNA: TGTGCCAGCAGTGAAACCGGGACAGGGGCTTACGAGCAGTACTTC. Protein product: CASSETGTGAYEQYF.

The chain is built from TRBV6-1 and TRBJ1-1; TRBD1 might be the D (5 bases). The CDR3 has 14 residues. Germline assignment: CDR1 MNHNS and CDR2 SASEGT. Trimming left V 7 bases short and J 1 base short, with 13 bases between. The CDR3 here is CASTTGRQNTEAFF. As DNA, the CDR3 is TGTGCCAGCACCACAGGACGGCAGAACACTGAAGCTTTCTTT.

This chain's CDR3 is CASSFGRTQYF. The CDR3 nucleotides read TGTGCCAGCAGTTTCGGGCGGACCCAGTACTTC. The chain links TRBV28 to TRBJ2-5; D is unresolved. CDR1 and CDR2 (germline): MDHEN, SYDVKM. This CDR3 region has 11 residues. Trimming left V 3 bases short and J 7 bases short, with 6 bases between.

The chain employs TRBV28 and TRBJ2-7; 7 bases line up with TRBD1. Germline V gene sequence: CDR1 MDHEN, CDR2 SYDVKM. After removal of 8 bases from V and 6 bases from J, the junction contained 13 bases not matched to a gene. This CDR3 has 14 residues. CDR3 sequence reads: CASRSQGGAAEQYF. CDR3 nucleotides: TGTGCCAGCCGGTCTCAAGGGGGCGCGGCCGAGCAGTACTTC.